What follows is one TCR beta chain and its context. These data are taken from a study of early stage breast cancer tumors. The CDR3 extends over 14 amino acids. Germline CDR1 is MDHEN and CDR2 is SYDVKM. Trimming removed 5 bases at V and 6 bases at J, with 14 bases between. Blood replicates held 0.5 ug DNA, tumor or normal breast roughly 1.5 ug, two each. TCRdb keeps only in-frame clones here, not all; method: immunoSEQ multiplex PCR. The sample records around 48,000 clones, just over 90% being singletons. Sequencing was done on a sample of blood. This TCR was recovered from a person aged 70 to 85 with breast cancer. This chain connects TRBV28 to TRBJ1-5; TRBD1 might be the D (5 bases). Here the CDR3 reads CASSIGGGGQPQHF. The CDR3 DNA follows: TGTGCCAGCAGTATCGGGGGGGGTGGTCAGCCCCAGCATTTT.